This entry lists 21 T cell receptor beta chains sequenced from one sample in a study of T cells in Graves' hyperthyroidism and ophthalmopathy. Using RNA transcripts as the source, TCR beta CDR3 regions were amplified. The TCR CDR3 first-round RT-PCR relied on the HTBI primer set. TCRdb analysed the multiplex PCR reads with MiXCR anew, one entry per CDR3 protein. The table has 600,000 or so distinct CDR3 sequences, under 20% seen once. Sample: blood. These receptors all stem from a woman in her twenties or thirties with Graves' hyperthyroidism.

Ten or more counts support this clonotype. The V call is TRBV7-2, the J call TRBJ1-1, with D maybe TRBD1 (6 bases). The CDR3 runs 15 residues. The germline V and J ends were trimmed by 5 bases and 0 bases, with 13 bases remaining between them. Germline CDR1 and CDR2: SGHTA and FQGNSA. The CDR3 DNA sequence: TGTGCCAGCAGCCCCCAAGGACAGTTGAACACTGAAGCTTTCTTT. Translation gives CASSPQGQLNTEAFF.

In its sample, this clonotype was seen many times. This sequence joins TRBV12-3 or TRBV12-4 and TRBJ2-7, with D perhaps TRBD2 (6 bases). The V and J ends lost 2 bases and 3 bases respectively, with 17 bases between them. The CDR3 is 16 amino acids. Written as DNA, the CDR3 is TGTGCCAGCAGTTTAAACTGGCAAAGGGGAGGCTACGAGCAGTACTTC. Translation: CASSLNWQRGGYEQYF.

This clonotype showed up many times. This chain links TRBV20-1 with TRBJ2-7, with unresolved D. Germline V gene lookup returns CDR1 DFQATT and CDR2 SNEGSKA (reference sequence). This CDR3 region has 13 residues. Deletions cut 5 bases from V and 3 bases from J, with 14 bases between. The CDR3 DNA follows: TGCAGTGCTGGGGAAGACCCTGACTACGAGCAGTACTTC. It encodes CSAGEDPDYEQYF.

The rearrangement links TRBV20-1 to TRBJ2-1, with a possible D match to TRBD2 (6 bases). This CDR3 contains 14 residues. Germline V gene data show CDR1 as DFQATT and CDR2 as SNEGSKA (reference sequence). Trimming stripped 2 bases from V and 5 bases from J, with 13 bases between. The CDR3 coding sequence is TGCAGTGCTAGACCTGGGACTCTCGACAATGAGCAGTTCTTC. This sequence encodes CSARPGTLDNEQFF.

The CDR3 sequence: CASSPYHSKGLAGGNGANVLTF. In nucleotides, the CDR3 is TGTGCCAGCAGTCCATACCATTCCAAGGGACTAGCGGGAGGGAACGGGGCCAACGTCCTGACTTTC. The chain carries TRBV6-1 and TRBJ2-6; 16 positions match TRBD2. Germline trimming cut 5 bases from V and 4 bases from J; bases unmatched to any gene: 17. Germline values: CDR1 MNHNS, CDR2 SASEGT. This CDR3 has 22 amino acids.

This sequence joins TRBV5-5 and TRBJ1-2; 8 bases align to TRBD1. Germline V lookup: CDR1 SGHKS, CDR2 YYEKEE (reference sequence). The CDR3 spans 16 residues. Trimming took 0 bases from V and 3 from J; bases not matched to a gene: 7. DNA for the CDR3: TGTGCCAGCAGCTTGGATTTGACAGGGGCCCACTATGGCTACACCTTC. Translation: CASSLDLTGAHYGYTF.

This clonotype has ten or more counts. The chain recombines TRBV11-1 with TRBJ2-1, with 8 bases identical to TRBD1. The CDR3 has 15 amino acids. Germline V CDR1 and CDR2: SGHAT, FQDESV (reference sequence). With V trimmed by 5 bases and J by 4 bases, 7 bases remained unmatched. This CDR3 is CASSLGQGTYNEQFF. The CDR3 DNA sequence: TGTGCCAGCAGCCTCGGACAGGGAACGTACAATGAGCAGTTCTTC. Full variable domain (missing parts from reference TRBV11-1 and TRBJ2-1): EAEVAQSPRYKITEKSQAVAFWCDPISGHATLYWYRQILGQGPELLVQFQDESVVDDSQLPKDRFSAERLKGVDSTLKIQPAELGDSAMYLCASSLGQGTYNEQFFGPGTRLTVL.

This clonotype was counted ten times or more. One junction end does not reproduce the germline sequence, and a read error may be involved. This chain links TRBV20-1 with TRBJ2-1, with D possibly matching TRBD2 (5 bases). Per the germline V gene, CDR1 is DFQATT and CDR2 is SNEGSKA (reference sequence). This CDR3 spans 15 amino acids. The CDR3 here is CSAGDYLRSYNEQFF. The CDR3 nucleotides are TGCAGTGCTGGAGACTACCTCCGCTCCTACAATGAGCAGTTCTTC.

The rearrangement uses TRBV7-9 and TRBJ2-1, with TRBD2 matching 11 bases. CDR3 length equals 16 residues. V lost 4 bases and J lost 7; bases outside the gene matches: 9. Germline CDR1 SEHNR, CDR2 FQNEAQ (reference sequence). Here the CDR3 reads CASSSGGLAGGNEQFF. CDR3 nucleotide sequence: TGTGCCAGCAGCTCTGGCGGCCTAGCGGGAGGAAATGAGCAGTTCTTC.

The chain links TRBV20-1 to TRBJ2-7; a possible D gene is TRBD2 (5 bases). Germline loops: CDR1 DFQATT, CDR2 SNEGSKA (reference sequence). This CDR3 spans 15 amino acids. Trimming removed 3 bases at V and 6 bases at J, with 21 bases between. CDR3 region: CSASSIKRTGAEQYF. The CDR3 DNA sequence: TGCAGTGCTAGTAGCATAAAACGGACTGGAGCCGAGCAGTACTTC.

The chain carries TRBV7-9 and TRBJ2-7; 8 bases are shared with TRBD1. This CDR3 comprises 15 residues. Germline CDR1 SEHNR, CDR2 FQNEAQ (reference sequence). V dropped 0 bases and J dropped 5; count of bases not matched to a gene: 6. CDR3 DNA: TGTGCCAGCAGCTTAGCCCTTCTACAGGGGGACGAGCAGTACTTC. Translated, it gives CASSLALLQGDEQYF.

This sequence joins TRBV25-1 and TRBJ1-2, with a tentative D call TRBD1 (5 bases). V gave up 3 bases and J gave up 5 bases, with 16 bases separating them. Germline V gene sequence: CDR1 MGHDK, CDR2 SYGVNS. This CDR3 region has 15 residues. The CDR3 DNA sequence: TGTGCCAGCAGTGAGGTGGGGACGGTCACTTATGGCTACACCTTC. Translation gives CASSEVGTVTYGYTF.

The chain employs TRBV27 and TRBJ2-1; perhaps TRBD2 as D (6 bases). Germline CDR1 MNHEY, CDR2 SMNVEV (reference sequence). The CDR3 runs to 13 residues. Trimming left V 3 bases short and J 6 bases short, with 9 bases between. The CDR3: CASSFGTGNEQFF. The DNA of the CDR3 is TGTGCCAGCAGTTTTGGGACTGGCAATGAGCAGTTCTTC.

The chain couples TRBV19 to TRBJ2-7; 12 bases line up with TRBD2. The germline V gene has CDR1 LNHDA and CDR2 SQIVND (reference sequence). After removal of 4 bases from V and 4 bases from J, the junction contained 8 bases not matched to a gene. There are 16 residues in the CDR3. CDR3 residues: CASSNPKTSGSYEQYF. CDR3 in DNA: TGTGCCAGTAGTAACCCCAAGACTAGCGGGAGTTACGAGCAGTACTTC.

This clonotype showed up just a few times. V is TRBV5-1 and J is TRBJ2-2; the match to TRBD1 covers 8 bases. Germline CDR1 reads SGHRS; CDR2 reads YFSETQ. The CDR3 loop spans 14 amino acids. Germline trimming cut 5 bases from V and 7 bases from J; bases unmatched to any gene: 7. CDR3 sequence: CASRSQGASGELFF. The DNA of the CDR3 is TGCGCCAGCAGGAGTCAGGGGGCGAGCGGGGAGCTGTTTTTT. The variable domain in full, completed from reference TRBV5-1 and TRBJ2-2, reads KAGVTQTPRYLIKTRGQQVTLSCSPISGHRSVSWYQQTPGQGLQFLFEYFSETQRNKGNFPGRFSGRQFSNSRSEMNVSTLELGDSALYLCASRSQGASGELFFGEGSRLTVL.

This clonotype was seen at least ten times. The V call is TRBV29-1, the J call TRBJ1-1; D is unresolved. Looked up from germline, CDR1 is SQVTM and CDR2 is ANQGSEA. The CDR3 totals 14 residues. Trimming cost V 4 bases and J 2 bases, with 14 bases left between them. CDR3 nucleotide sequence: TGCAGCGTTGTCCAAGCAGGCGGAAACACTGAAGCTTTCTTT. Translated, it gives CSVVQAGGNTEAFF.

At least ten counts were recorded for this clonotype. This chain joins TRBV11-2 and TRBJ2-7; D possibly corresponds to TRBD2 (6 bases). V lost 1 base and J 2 bases, leaving 18 bases between the germline ends. The CDR3 length is 17 residues. Germline assignment: CDR1 SGHAT and CDR2 FQNNGV. CDR3 sequence: CASSLAGGLTTTYEQYF. The CDR3 DNA sequence: TGTGCCAGCAGCTTAGCAGGAGGGTTGACAACCACCTACGAGCAGTACTTC.

This clonotype was seen many times. The chain couples TRBV7-2 to TRBJ1-2; maybe TRBD1 (6 bases). CDR1 and CDR2 from the germline V gene are SGHTA and FQGNSA. V was cut by 2 bases and J by 0 bases, with 16 bases left in between. CDR3 length equals 17 residues. The CDR3 reads CASSLMSRDKPNYGYTF. CDR3 DNA: TGTGCCAGCAGCTTAATGTCCCGGGACAAACCTAACTATGGCTACACCTTC.

The table lists this clonotype with a few counts. The chain is built from TRBV20-1 and TRBJ2-2; 14 bases line up with TRBD2. The V segment lost 6 bases and the J segment 7 bases; nucleotides outside the gene matches: 10. The CDR3 totals 16 residues. Per germline, CDR1 DFQATT and CDR2 SNEGSKA (reference sequence). For the CDR3, the DNA is TGCAGTGCGGACCCGGGACTAGCGGGAGACGGCGGGGAGCTGTTTTTT. Its translation is CSADPGLAGDGGELFF.

This clonotype was counted a few times. The chain carries TRBV5-4 and TRBJ1-1; a weak D match, TRBD1 (5 bases). V was shortened by 3 bases and J by 9 bases, with 12 bases between the two germline ends. The V gene's germline CDR1 is SGHNT and CDR2 YYREEE (reference sequence). The CDR3 loop spans 12 amino acids. The CDR3 DNA reads TGTGCCAGCAGCTATTGGGGGGGTCAAGCTTTCTTT. It yields the protein CASSYWGGQAFF.

Points on this clonotype: Relative to the germline gene, one junction end is altered; a read error may explain this. This sequence joins TRBV6-1 and TRBJ2-1; D is unresolved. Germline CDR1 reads MNHNS; CDR2 reads SASEGT. This CDR3 region has 12 residues. This chain's CDR3 is CASSEDGYEQFF. For the CDR3, the DNA is TGTGCCAGCAGCGAAGATGGGTATGAGCAGTTCTTC.